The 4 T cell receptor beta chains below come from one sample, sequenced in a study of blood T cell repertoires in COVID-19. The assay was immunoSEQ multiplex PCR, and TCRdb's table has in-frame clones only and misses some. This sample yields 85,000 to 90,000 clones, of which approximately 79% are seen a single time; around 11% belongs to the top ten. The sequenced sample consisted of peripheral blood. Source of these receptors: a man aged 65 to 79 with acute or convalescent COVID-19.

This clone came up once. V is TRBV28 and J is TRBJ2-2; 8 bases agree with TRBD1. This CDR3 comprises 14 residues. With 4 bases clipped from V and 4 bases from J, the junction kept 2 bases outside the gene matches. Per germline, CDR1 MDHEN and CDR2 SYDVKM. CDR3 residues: CASSSGQVTGELFF. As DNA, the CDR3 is TGTGCCAGCAGTTCGGGACAGGTCACCGGGGAGCTGTTTTTT.

CDR3 protein: CASSSGTSGGLYNEQFF. The CDR3 DNA is TGCGCCAGCAGCTCTGGGACTAGCGGGGGCCTTTACAATGAGCAGTTCTTC. This chain joins TRBV5-1 and TRBJ2-1; 14 bases are a match to TRBD2. V dropped 3 bases and J dropped 4; count of bases not matched to a gene: 6. The germline CDR1 and CDR2 sequences are SGHRS and YFSETQ. The CDR3 has 17 amino acids.

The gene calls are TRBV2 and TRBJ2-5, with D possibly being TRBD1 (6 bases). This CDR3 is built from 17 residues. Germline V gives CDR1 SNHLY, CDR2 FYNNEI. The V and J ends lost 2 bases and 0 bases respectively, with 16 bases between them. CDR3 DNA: TGTGCCAGCAGTGAACTGGGATCCTGGGGGCACCAAGAGACCCAGTACTTC. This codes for CASSELGSWGHQETQYF.

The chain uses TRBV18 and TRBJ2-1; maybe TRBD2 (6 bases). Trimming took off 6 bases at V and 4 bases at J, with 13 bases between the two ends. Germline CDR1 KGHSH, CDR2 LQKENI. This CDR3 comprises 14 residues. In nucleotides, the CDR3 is TGTGCCAGCTCCGTCGGGACTCCTTACAATGAGCAGTTCTTC. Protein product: CASSVGTPYNEQFF.